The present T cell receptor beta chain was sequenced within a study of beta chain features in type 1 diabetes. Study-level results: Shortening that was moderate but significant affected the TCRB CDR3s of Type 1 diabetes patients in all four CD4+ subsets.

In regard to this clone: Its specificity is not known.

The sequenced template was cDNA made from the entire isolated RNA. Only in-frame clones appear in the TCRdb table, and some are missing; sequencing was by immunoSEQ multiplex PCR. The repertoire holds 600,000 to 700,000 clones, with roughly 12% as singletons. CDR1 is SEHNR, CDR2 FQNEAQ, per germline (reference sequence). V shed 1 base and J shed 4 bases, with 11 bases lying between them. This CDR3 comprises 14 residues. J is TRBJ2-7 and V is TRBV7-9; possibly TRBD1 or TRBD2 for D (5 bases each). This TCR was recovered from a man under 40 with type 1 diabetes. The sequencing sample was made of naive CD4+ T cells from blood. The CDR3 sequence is CASSLVSRGYEQYF. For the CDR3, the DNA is TGTGCCAGCAGCTTAGTTTCGAGGGGTTACGAGCAGTACTTC.